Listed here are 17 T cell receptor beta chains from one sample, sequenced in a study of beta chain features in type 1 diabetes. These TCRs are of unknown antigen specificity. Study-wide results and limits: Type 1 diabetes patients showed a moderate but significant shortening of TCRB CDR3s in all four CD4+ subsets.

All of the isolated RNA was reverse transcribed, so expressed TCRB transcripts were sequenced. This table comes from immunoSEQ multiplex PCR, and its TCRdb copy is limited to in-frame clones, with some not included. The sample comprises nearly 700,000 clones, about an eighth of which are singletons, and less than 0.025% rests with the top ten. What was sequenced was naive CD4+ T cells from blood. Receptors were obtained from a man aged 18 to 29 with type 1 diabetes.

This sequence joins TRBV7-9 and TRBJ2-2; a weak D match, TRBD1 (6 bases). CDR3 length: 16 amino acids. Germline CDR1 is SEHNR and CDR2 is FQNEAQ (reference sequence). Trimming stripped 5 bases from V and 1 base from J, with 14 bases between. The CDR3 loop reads CASSPTRGRNTGELFF. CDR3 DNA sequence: TGTGCCAGCAGCCCCACGAGGGGGAGGAACACCGGGGAGCTGTTTTTT.

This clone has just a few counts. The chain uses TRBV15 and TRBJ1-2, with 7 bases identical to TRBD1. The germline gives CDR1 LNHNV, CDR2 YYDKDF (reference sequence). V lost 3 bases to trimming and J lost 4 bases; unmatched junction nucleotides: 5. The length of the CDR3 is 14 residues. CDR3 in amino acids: CATSSYRGGYGYTF. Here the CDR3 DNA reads TGTGCCACCAGCAGCTACAGGGGCGGCTATGGCTACACCTTC.

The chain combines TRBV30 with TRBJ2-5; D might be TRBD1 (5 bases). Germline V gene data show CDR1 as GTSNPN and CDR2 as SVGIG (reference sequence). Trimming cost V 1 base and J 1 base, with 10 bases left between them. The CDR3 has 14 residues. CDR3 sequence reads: CAWSGTFGQETQYF. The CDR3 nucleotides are TGTGCCTGGAGTGGGACATTCGGCCAAGAGACCCAGTACTTC.

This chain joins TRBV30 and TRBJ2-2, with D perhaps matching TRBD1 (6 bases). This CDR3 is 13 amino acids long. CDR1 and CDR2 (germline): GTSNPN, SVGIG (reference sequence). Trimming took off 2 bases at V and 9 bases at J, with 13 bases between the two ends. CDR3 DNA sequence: TGTGCCTGGAGTATGACAGGTGGATGGGAGCTGTTTTTT. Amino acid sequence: CAWSMTGGWELFF. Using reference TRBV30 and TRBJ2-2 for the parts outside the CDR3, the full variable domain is SQTIHQWPATLVQPVGSPLSLECTVEGTSNPNLYWYRQAAGRGLQLLFYSVGIGQISSEVPQNLSASRPQDRQFILSSKKLLLSDSGFYLCAWSMTGGWELFFGEGSRLTVL.

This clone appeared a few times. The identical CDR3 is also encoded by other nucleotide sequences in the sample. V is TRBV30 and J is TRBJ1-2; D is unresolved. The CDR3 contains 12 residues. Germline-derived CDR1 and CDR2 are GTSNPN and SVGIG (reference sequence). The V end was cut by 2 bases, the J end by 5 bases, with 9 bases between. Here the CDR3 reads CAWSTAGYGYTF. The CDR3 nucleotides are TGTGCCTGGAGTACTGCGGGTTATGGCTACACCTTC.

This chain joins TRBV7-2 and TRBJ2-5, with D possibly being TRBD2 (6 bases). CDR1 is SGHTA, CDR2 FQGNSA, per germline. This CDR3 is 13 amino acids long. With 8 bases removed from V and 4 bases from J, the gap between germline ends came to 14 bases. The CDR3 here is CASGAGFGETQYF. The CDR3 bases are TGTGCCAGCGGCGCGGGGTTTGGAGAGACCCAGTACTTC.

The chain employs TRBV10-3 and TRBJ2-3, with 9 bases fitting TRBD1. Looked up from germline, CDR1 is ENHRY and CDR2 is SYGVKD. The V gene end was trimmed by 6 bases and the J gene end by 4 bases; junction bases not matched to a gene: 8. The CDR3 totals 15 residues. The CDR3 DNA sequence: TGTGCCATCAGGACAGGGGGATTTGGGGCAGATACGCAGTATTTT. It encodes CAIRTGGFGADTQYF.

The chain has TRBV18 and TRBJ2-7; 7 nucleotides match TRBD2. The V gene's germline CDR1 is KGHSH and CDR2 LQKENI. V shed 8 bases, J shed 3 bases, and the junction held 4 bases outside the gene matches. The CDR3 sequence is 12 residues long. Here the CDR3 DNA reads TGTGCCAGCGACCGGGGGGACTACGAGCAGTACTTC. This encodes CASDRGDYEQYF. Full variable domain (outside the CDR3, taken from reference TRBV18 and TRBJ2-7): NAGVMQNPRHLVRRRGQEARLRCSPMKGHSHVYWYRQLPEEGLKFMVYLQKENIIDESGMPKERFSAEFPKEGPSILRIQQVVRGDSAAYFCASDRGDYEQYFGPGTRLTVT.

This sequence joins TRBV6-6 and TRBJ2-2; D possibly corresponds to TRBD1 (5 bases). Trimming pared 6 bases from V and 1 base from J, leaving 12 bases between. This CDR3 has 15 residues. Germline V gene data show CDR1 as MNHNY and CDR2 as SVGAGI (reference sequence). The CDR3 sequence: CASRVDTQNTGELFF. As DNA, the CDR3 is TGTGCCAGCAGGGTGGACACTCAGAACACCGGGGAGCTGTTTTTT.

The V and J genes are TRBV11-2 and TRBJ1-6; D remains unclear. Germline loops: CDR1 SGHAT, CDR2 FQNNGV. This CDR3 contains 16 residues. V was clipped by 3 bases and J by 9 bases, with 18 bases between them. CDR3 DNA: TGTGCCAGCAGCTTGTTGAGAAACTCCCGGGGTTCACCCCTCCACTTT. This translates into CASSLLRNSRGSPLHF.

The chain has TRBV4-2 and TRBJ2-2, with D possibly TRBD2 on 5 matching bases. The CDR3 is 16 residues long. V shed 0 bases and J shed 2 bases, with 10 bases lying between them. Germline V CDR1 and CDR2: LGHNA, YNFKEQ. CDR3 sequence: CASSQEERTNTGELFF. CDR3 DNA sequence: TGTGCCAGCAGCCAAGAAGAAAGGACTAACACCGGGGAGCTGTTTTTT.

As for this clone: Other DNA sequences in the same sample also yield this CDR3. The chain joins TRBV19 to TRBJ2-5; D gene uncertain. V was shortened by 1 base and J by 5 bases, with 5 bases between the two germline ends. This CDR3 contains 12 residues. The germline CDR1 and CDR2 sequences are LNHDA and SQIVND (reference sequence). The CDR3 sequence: CASSIGQETQYF. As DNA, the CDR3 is TGTGCCAGTAGTATAGGGCAGGAGACCCAGTACTTC.

The DNA for the CDR3 is TGTGCCAGCACTGGGGACGGAGGGCGGCTGTTTTTT. Its protein is CASTGDGGRLFF. This chain links TRBV2 with TRBJ2-2, with D perhaps matching TRBD2 (6 bases). Germline assignment: CDR1 SNHLY and CDR2 FYNNEI. Trimming shortened V by 7 bases and J by 13 bases, and 16 bases separated the two germline ends. CDR3 size: 12 residues.

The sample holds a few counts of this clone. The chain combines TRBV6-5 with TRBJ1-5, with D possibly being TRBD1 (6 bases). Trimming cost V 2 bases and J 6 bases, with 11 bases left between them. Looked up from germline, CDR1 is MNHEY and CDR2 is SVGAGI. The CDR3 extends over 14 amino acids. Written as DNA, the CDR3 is TGTGCCAGCAGTTACGAAGAGGGGGTTCAGCCCCAGCATTTT. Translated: CASSYEEGVQPQHF.

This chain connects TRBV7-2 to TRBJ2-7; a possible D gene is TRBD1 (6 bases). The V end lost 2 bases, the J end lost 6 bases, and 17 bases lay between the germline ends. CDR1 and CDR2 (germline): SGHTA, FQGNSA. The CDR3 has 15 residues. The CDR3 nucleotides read TGTGCCAGCAGCTTATCTACAGGGACCTCCGGCGAGCAGTACTTC. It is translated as CASSLSTGTSGEQYF.

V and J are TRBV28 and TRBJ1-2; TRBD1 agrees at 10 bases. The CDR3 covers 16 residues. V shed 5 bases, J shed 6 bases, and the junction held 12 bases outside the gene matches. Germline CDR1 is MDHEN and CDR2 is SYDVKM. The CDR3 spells CASSDLSGTGEDGYTF. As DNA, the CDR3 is TGTGCCAGCAGTGACTTGAGCGGGACAGGGGAAGATGGCTACACCTTC.

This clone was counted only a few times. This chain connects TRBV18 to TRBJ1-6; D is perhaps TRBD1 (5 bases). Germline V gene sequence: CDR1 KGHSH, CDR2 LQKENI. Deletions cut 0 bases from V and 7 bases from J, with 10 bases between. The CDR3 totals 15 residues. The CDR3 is CASSPPSGGNSPLHF. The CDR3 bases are TGTGCCAGCTCACCACCTTCCGGGGGGAATTCACCCCTCCACTTT.